The clone carrying this TCR beta chain was observed a handful of times. The antigen remains undetermined. V lost 2 bases and J lost 3, with 8 bases in between. Germline-derived CDR1 and CDR2 are LNHNV and YYDKDF (reference sequence). The length of the CDR3 is 13 residues. This PCR relied on a set of 60 Vbeta primers and 13 Jbeta primers. Sequencing used immunoSEQ multiplex PCR; TCRdb keeps in-frame clones, though not all of them. The table lists 89,000 or so clones, around 77% of them singletons. The entry originates in a study of cytomegalovirus exposure and HLA in healthy donors. General observations from the study: An assumption of roughly uniform sequencing depth across donors underlay the presence/absence analyses. It was likely that a cluster of highly shared sequence variants was a sequencing artifact. Later genetic work tied a missense DCLRE1C variant to beta-chain V and J trimming. A later look showed TCR association rates differing by HLA locus, highest for DRB1 and lowest for HLA-C.

The receptor was derived from a boy between 10 and 17 years old in good health and CMV-seronegative. The chain has TRBV15 and TRBJ2-7; D may be TRBD1 (5 bases). The source material was PBMCs. CDR3 amino acids: CATSRQGYYEQYF. Here the CDR3 DNA reads TGTGCCACCAGCAGACAGGGTTACTACGAGCAGTACTTC.